One T cell receptor beta chain is described in this entry. Its antigen is still unknown. These data are taken from a study of identical twins. cDNA carried unique molecular identifiers, and a universal primer site was added by template switching. TCRdb recomputed calls from the 5' RACE reads with MiXCR, one row per CDR3 protein. This sample has over 600,000 distinct CDR3 sequences, with 21% found just once. Broader study findings: These conclusions were based on statistical analysis (cross-sectional, not following the same donors). Among beta out-of-frame sequences, excess sharing between twins appeared weaker.

V lost 2 bases, J lost 0 bases, and 8 bases lay in between. The germline V gene has CDR1 SGHAT and CDR2 FQNNGV. This CDR3 comprises 16 residues. The same data also went into a second study, on T cells expressing NK-cell markers. As reported in that work: The study drew TCR beta repertoires from sorted CD3+CD56+NKG2C+, CD3+CD56+NKG2C- and CD3+CD56-NKG2C+ T cells.

This chain joins TRBV11-2 and TRBJ2-6, with no clear D. This TCR came from a woman aged 18-29 years in good health. The specimen was PBMCs. The CDR3 spells CASSLYGDSGANVLTF. CDR3 nucleotides: TGTGCCAGCAGCTTATACGGAGACTCTGGGGCCAACGTCCTGACTTTC.